The 18 T cell receptor beta chains in this list originate from one sample, sequenced in a study of blood T cells in healthy people across ages. Together with a sample-barcoded 5' primer, a J-beta primer mix was included in a second PCR lasting about 7 to 12 cycles. TCRdb re-called the 5' RACE reads with MiXCR, one entry per CDR3 protein. Of about 620,000 distinct CDR3 sequences in the sample, around 21% were seen once. The sequenced sample was blood. These receptors were taken from a man in his sixties or seventies in good health.

This clonotype showed up just a few times. The chain links TRBV4-1 to TRBJ2-1; 7 nucleotides agree with TRBD2. This CDR3 has 15 amino acids. Germline-derived CDR1 and CDR2 are MGHRA and YSYEKL. J was trimmed by 4 bases and V by 4 bases; bases with no gene match: 7. The CDR3 bases are TGCGCCAGCAGCCGCTTGGGGGAGGGGTACAATGAGCAGTTCTTC. Its translation: CASSRLGEGYNEQFF.

In this sample, this clonotype turned up a few times. The chain joins TRBV4-2 to TRBJ2-5, with no clear D. With the DNA end fitting TRBJ2-7 better, the J assignment may be wrong. Germline V gives CDR1 LGHNA, CDR2 YNFKEQ. The CDR3 sequence is 15 residues long. DNA for the CDR3: TGTGCCAGCAGCCACGCTAGATACGACACCTACGAGCAGTACTTC. It is translated as CASSHARYDTYEQYF.

This clonotype was detected only a few times. The V and J genes are TRBV15 and TRBJ2-1; TRBD2 agrees at 8 bases. This CDR3 is built from 15 residues. The V gene end was trimmed by 0 bases and the J gene end by 8 bases; junction bases not matched to a gene: 6. Germline CDR1 is LNHNV and CDR2 is YYDKDF (reference sequence). The CDR3 sequence is CATSRDGLAADEQFF. CDR3 bases: TGTGCCACCAGCAGAGATGGACTAGCTGCGGATGAGCAGTTCTTC.

At least ten counts were recorded for this clonotype. The chain links TRBV20-1 to TRBJ1-6; D unresolved. CDR1 is DFQATT and CDR2 is SNEGSKA in the germline V gene (reference sequence). This CDR3 comprises 13 residues. Trimming left V 3 bases short and J 5 bases short, with 8 bases between. CDR3 DNA: TGCAGTGCTAGCGGCCGAGATAATTCACCCCTCCACTTT. Encoded protein: CSASGRDNSPLHF.

The J gene is TRBJ2-7, the V gene TRBV15; TRBD2 matches at 8 bases. The DNA end favors TRBJ2-1, so the J call may be wrong. Germline CDR1 reads LNHNV; CDR2 reads YYDKDF (reference sequence). There are 15 residues in the CDR3. The CDR3 region is CATSRDQREYNEQFF. CDR3 coding DNA: TGTGCCACCAGCAGAGACCAGCGGGAGTACAATGAGCAGTTCTTC.

The rearrangement uses TRBV3-1 and TRBJ2-1, with 11 bases aligning to TRBD2. With 0 bases clipped from V and 7 bases from J, the junction kept 2 bases outside the gene matches. The CDR3 sequence is 15 residues long. Germline CDR1 and CDR2: LGHDT and YNNKEL (reference sequence). CDR3 bases: TGTGCCAGCAGCCAAGAACTAGCGGGAGCTAATGAGCAGTTCTTC. Protein product: CASSQELAGANEQFF.

With regard to this clonotype: Sequence at one end of the junction differs from germline and may be a read error. This chain uses TRBV2 with TRBJ2-5; D not certain. CDR1 and CDR2 from the germline V gene are SNHLY and FYNNEI. The CDR3 length is 11 residues. CDR3 sequence (DNA): TGTGCTAGCATGTACCAAGAGACCCAGTACTTC. It codes for CASMYQETQYF.

The sample holds a few counts of this clonotype. The chain combines TRBV3-1 with TRBJ2-7; the D call may be TRBD1 or TRBD2 (6 bases each). The CDR3 covers 15 residues. V lost 0 bases, J lost 9 bases, and 18 bases lay in between. Germline V gives CDR1 LGHDT, CDR2 YNNKEL (reference sequence). CDR3 protein: CASSQDAALGGGQYF. In DNA, the CDR3 is TGTGCCAGCAGCCAAGATGCGGCACTGGGGGGCGGGCAGTACTTC.

A remark on this clonotype: A junction boundary mismatches the germline segment, possibly from a read error. This sequence joins TRBV20-1 and TRBJ2-1; 13 nucleotides align to TRBD2. The CDR3 has 17 amino acids. The germline CDR1 and CDR2 sequences are DFQATT and SNEGSKA (reference sequence). The CDR3 protein is CSARDPTSGRAVNERFF. The DNA of the CDR3 is TGCAGTGCTAGAGATCCTACTAGCGGGAGGGCCGTGAATGAGCGGTTCTTC.

In this sample, this clonotype turned up a few times. The genes are TRBV29-1 and TRBJ1-3; D gene ambiguous. This CDR3 has 14 amino acids. CDR1 SQVTM and CDR2 ANQGSEA come from the germline V gene. The V and J ends lost 3 bases and 0 bases respectively, with 9 bases between them. CDR3 nucleotide sequence: TGCAGCGTTGATCTGGGCTACTCTGGAAACACCATATATTTT. Translated, it gives CSVDLGYSGNTIYF.

This clonotype has more than one count but fewer than ten. The rearrangement links TRBV7-6 to TRBJ1-4; 10 nucleotides match TRBD1. The CDR3 has 16 residues. Germline trimming cut 0 bases from V and 4 bases from J; bases unmatched to any gene: 2. The germline CDR1 and CDR2 sequences are SGHVS and FNYEAQ. The CDR3 sequence: CASSLAGTGVNEKLFF. The CDR3 DNA reads as TGTGCCAGCAGCTTAGCGGGGACAGGGGTTAATGAAAAACTGTTTTTT.

This clonotype was seen ten or more times. The chain recombines TRBV20-1 with TRBJ2-3; D gene ambiguous. Trimming cost V 1 base and J 5 bases, with 4 bases left between them. Germline-derived CDR1 and CDR2 are DFQATT and SNEGSKA (reference sequence). CDR3 length equals 11 residues. In DNA, the CDR3 is TGCAGTGCTAGAGGGGAAGATACGCAGTATTTT. This gives the protein CSARGEDTQYF.

This clonotype was recorded only once. This chain joins TRBV20-1 and TRBJ2-3; possibly TRBD1 for D (6 bases). Germline V gives CDR1 DFQATT, CDR2 SNEGSKA (reference sequence). This CDR3 has 16 residues. V was pared by 6 bases and J by 0 bases, with 19 bases between. Here the CDR3 DNA reads TGCAGTGCGTGGACAGATCTGGGTCCCAGCACAGATACGCAGTATTTT. This translates into CSAWTDLGPSTDTQYF.

This clonotype was counted between two and nine times. The CDR3, as DNA: TGTGCCAGCACTCTCGCTAGCGGGGTGACCTACGAGCAGTACTTC. This codes for CASTLASGVTYEQYF. The chain has TRBV6-2 or TRBV6-3 and TRBJ2-7; 9 nucleotides match TRBD2. CDR1 and CDR2 (germline): MNHEY, SVGEGT. V lost 7 bases, J lost 2 bases, and 9 bases stayed unmatched. This CDR3 is built from 15 residues.

This clonotype has at least ten counts. The chain is built from TRBV6-5 and TRBJ2-4; D not resolved. Germline CDR1 reads MNHEY; CDR2 reads SVGAGI. The CDR3 has 17 residues. V shed 0 bases and J shed 0 bases, with 12 bases lying between them. CDR3 in DNA: TGTGCCAGCAGTTACTCCGTCTCCTTGGGAGCCAAAAACATTCAGTACTTC. It specifies CASSYSVSLGAKNIQYF.

The chain has TRBV11-1 and TRBJ2-5, with no clear D. Germline loops: CDR1 SGHAT, CDR2 FQDESV (reference sequence). The CDR3 runs to 14 residues. The V end was cut by 0 bases, the J end by 0 bases, with 5 bases between. This CDR3 reads CASSLAWYQETQYF. Written as DNA, the CDR3 is TGTGCCAGCAGCTTAGCATGGTACCAAGAGACCCAGTACTTC.

The rearrangement links TRBV5-5 to TRBJ1-6, with D perhaps matching TRBD1 (5 bases). V was cut by 4 bases and J by 8 bases, with 13 bases left in between. This CDR3 has 14 residues. Germline CDR1 reads SGHKS; CDR2 reads YYEKEE (reference sequence). CDR3 in DNA: TGTGCCAGCAGCCGAAGGGGTGGGGATTCACCCCTCCACTTT. This codes for CASSRRGGDSPLHF. The variable domain in full, with the rest retrieved from reference TRBV5-5 and TRBJ1-6, is DAGVTQSPTHLIKTRGQQVTLRCSPISGHKSVSWYQQVLGQGPQFIFQYYEKEERGRGNFPDRFSARQFPNYSSELNVNALLLGDSALYLCASSRRGGDSPLHFGNGTRLTVT.

This clonotype was picked up a small number of times. An end of the junction does not agree with germline; a read error may underlie this. The chain carries TRBV5-1 and TRBJ2-7; the D gene could be TRBD1 or TRBD2 (6 bases each). The CDR3 contains 14 residues. Germline CDR1 is SGHRS and CDR2 is YFSETQ. The CDR3 loop reads CASGFGGDKYEQYF. CDR3 bases: TGCGCCAGCGGCTTTGGAGGGGACAAATACGAGCAGTACTTC.